This TCR beta chain comes out of a study of control samples from healthy donors and cancer patients. The repertoire was sequenced with immunoSEQ multiplex PCR; TCRdb's copy has only in-frame clones and lacks some. The sample has about 65,000 clones; 90% are singletons. This CDR3 has 12 residues. Germline V lookup: CDR1 SGHTS, CDR2 YDEGEE. Trimming pared 6 bases from V and 3 bases from J, leaving 4 bases between. The rearrangement links TRBV5-8 to TRBJ2-6; D uncertain. This TCR derives from a woman in her 50s with colorectal cancer. The sequenced sample consisted of PBMCs. The CDR3 nucleotides read TGTGCCAGCAAGGGTGGGGCCAACGTCCTGACTTTC. Translating it yields CASKGGANVLTF.